A few counts support the clone carrying this TCR beta chain. What it binds is unknown. Each sample had at least 6 million PBMCs isolated. There are 16 residues in the CDR3. The germline V gene has CDR1 MDHEN and CDR2 SYDVKM. The germline V and J ends were trimmed by 6 bases and 0 bases, with 12 bases remaining between them. Primers used in a second PCR of roughly 6 to 11 cycles were a sample-barcoded 5' primer and a J-beta primer mix. TCRdb itself ran the 5' RACE reads through MiXCR, one entry per CDR3 protein. Altogether approximately 1,100,000 distinct CDR3 sequences are present, under 55% being singletons, with the ten largest covering 18%. These data originate in a study of blood T cells in healthy people across ages. Study-wide context: Through template switching, about one barcoded beta molecule was captured per two T cells, as measured in model experiments.

Notes on the study in general: PBMCs left unsorted prevented a conclusive naive versus antigen-experienced comparison.

The J gene is TRBJ2-6, the V gene TRBV28, with D unclear. The clonotype was recovered from an older woman in good health. Input material: blood. The CDR3 DNA is TGTGCCAGCAGGTCCGGGCCCACCTCTGGGGCCAACGTCCTGACTTTC. This translates into CASRSGPTSGANVLTF.